These 3 T cell receptor beta chains were sequenced from one sample in a study of T-cell reconstitution after alpha-beta-depleted transplantation in children. This sample's TCRbeta library carried unique molecular identifier barcodes. TCRdb called the PCR reads again in MiXCR, with one record for every CDR3 protein. The data show about 600,000 distinct CDR3 sequences, 20% to 25% seen once. The sample consisted of PBMCs, mostly from graft donor cells, taken 360 days after TCRalphabeta/CD19-depleted stem cell transplant. The receptors here all came from a boy in the first two years of life who had a stem cell transplant for acute myeloid leukemia, so the T cells may come from the graft donor.

The chain is built from TRBV11-2 and TRBJ2-3; TRBD2 matches 8 bases. Germline trimming cut 3 bases from V and 0 bases from J; bases unmatched to any gene: 5. Germline V lookup: CDR1 SGHAT, CDR2 FQNNGV. CDR3 length: 16 residues. The CDR3 DNA sequence: TGTGCCAGCAGCTTCGGGAGCGGGGGCAGCACAGATACGCAGTATTTT. This codes for CASSFGSGGSTDTQYF. Using reference TRBV11-2 and TRBJ2-3 for the parts outside the CDR3, the full variable domain is EAGVAQSPRYKIIEKRQSVAFWCNPISGHATLYWYQQILGQGPKLLIQFQNNGVVDDSQLPKDRFSAERLKGVDSTLKIQPAKLEDSAVYLCASSFGSGGSTDTQYFGPGTRLTVL.

In regard to this clonotype: The junction departs from the called germline gene at one end, perhaps through a read error. The J gene is TRBJ2-7, the V gene TRBV5-1; D is possibly TRBD1 or TRBD2 (5 bases each). CDR3 size: 13 residues. Germline V CDR1 and CDR2: SGHRS, YFSETQ. This chain's CDR3 is CASSLGTTYEQYF. In nucleotides, the CDR3 is TGTGCCAGCAGCTTAGGGACGACGTACGAGCAGTACTTC.

This clonotype was counted only a few times. The rearrangement links TRBV2 to TRBJ2-1, with 11 bases lining up with TRBD2. V was clipped by 6 bases and J by 7 bases; unmatched bases: 8. This CDR3 spans 15 amino acids. CDR1 and CDR2 from the germline V gene are SNHLY and FYNNEI. CDR3 sequence (DNA): TGTGCCAGCAGCGCACTAGCGGGGGTAGATAATGAGCAGTTCTTC. Encoded protein: CASSALAGVDNEQFF. The entire variable domain, with the rest obtained from reference TRBV2 and TRBJ2-1, is as follows: EPEVTQTPSHQVTQMGQEVILRCVPISNHLYFYWYRQILGQKVEFLVSFYNNEISEKSEIFDDQFSVERPDGSNFTLKIRSTKLEDSAMYFCASSALAGVDNEQFFGPGTRLTVL.